Listed here are 19 T cell receptor beta chains from one sample, sequenced in a study of T cell responses to AZD1222 COVID-19 vaccine. Using immunoSEQ multiplex PCR, the repertoire was profiled, and TCRdb retains in-frame clones only, with some absent. The sample carries 140,000 to 150,000 clones, 93% recorded once. The sample in question was peripheral blood, obtained on day 0 of AZD1222 vaccination. These receptors originate from an adult in good health.

This chain connects TRBV12-3 or TRBV12-4 to TRBJ1-2, with TRBD1 matching over 7 bases. Trimming took 3 bases from V and 5 from J; bases not matched to a gene: 3. The CDR3 extends over 13 amino acids. The CDR3 loop is CASSFVGQYGYTF. The CDR3 nucleotides read TGTGCCAGCAGTTTTGTGGGACAGTATGGCTACACCTTC.

The genes are TRBV28 and TRBJ1-1; no clear D gene. V lost 5 bases and J lost 0, with 4 bases in between. Germline loops: CDR1 MDHEN, CDR2 SYDVKM. The CDR3 runs to 12 residues. The CDR3 coding sequence is TGTGCCAGCAGTACGGTGAACACTGAAGCTTTCTTT. Its protein is CASSTVNTEAFF.

This sequence joins TRBV7-6 and TRBJ1-5; D is unclear. CDR1 SGHVS and CDR2 FNYEAQ come from the germline V gene. Deletions cut 0 bases from V and 5 bases from J, with 5 bases between. This CDR3 comprises 13 residues. The CDR3 is CASSLAIYQPQHF. The CDR3, as DNA: TGTGCCAGCAGCTTAGCGATCTATCAGCCCCAGCATTTT.

This clone was observed a single time. V and J are TRBV5-1 and TRBJ2-1; D is undetermined. The CDR3 has 15 residues. From germline, CDR1 is SGHRS and CDR2 YFSETQ. The V and J ends lost 6 bases and 0 bases respectively, with 13 bases between them. In nucleotides, the CDR3 is TGCGCCAGCACCTTCCTGGACCCCTCCTACAATGAGCAGTTCTTC. Protein product: CASTFLDPSYNEQFF.

CDR3 sequence reads: CASSVDRASGINEQFF. The CDR3 DNA reads TGTGCCAGCAGCGTAGATAGGGCTAGCGGGATCAATGAGCAGTTCTTC. The V call is TRBV9, the J call TRBJ2-1; 9 bases are a match to TRBD2. CDR3 size: 16 residues. Trimming took 0 bases from V and 6 from J; bases not matched to a gene: 7. Germline-derived CDR1 and CDR2 are SGDLS and YYNGEE.

The chain is built from TRBV10-1 and TRBJ2-7; D might be TRBD2 (5 bases). V lost 3 bases to trimming and J lost 3 bases, with 9 bases between them. The V gene's germline CDR1 is WNHNN and CDR2 SYGVQD (reference sequence). This CDR3 region has 13 residues. The CDR3 loop reads CASSEVGSYEQYF. CDR3 in DNA: TGCGCCAGCAGTGAAGTGGGGAGCTACGAGCAGTACTTC.

V gene TRBV13 combines with J gene TRBJ2-5; maybe TRBD1 (6 bases). Between the trimmed V and J ends, which lost 5 bases and 3 bases, there was a span of 16 bases. Germline V lookup: CDR1 PRHDT, CDR2 FYEKMQ (reference sequence). The CDR3 spans 15 residues. CDR3 nucleotides: TGTGCCAGCAGCCCAAACAGGGACGGGAAAGAGACCCAGTACTTC. Amino acids: CASSPNRDGKETQYF.

Comment on this clone: At the DNA level, this CDR3 is encoded by other sequences in the same sample as well. The gene calls are TRBV12-3 or TRBV12-4 and TRBJ2-7; no firm D call. CDR3 length: 12 amino acids. V lost 5 bases and J lost 0, with 5 bases in between. The CDR3 DNA reads as TGTGCCAGCAGTCGCGGCTCCTACGAGCAGTACTTC. This encodes CASSRGSYEQYF.

This clone appeared a single time. V and J are TRBV5-1 and TRBJ2-7; 11 positions match TRBD2. The V and J ends lost 4 bases and 0 bases, in that order; junction bases with no gene match: 6. This CDR3 contains 16 residues. CDR1 is SGHRS, CDR2 YFSETQ, per germline. The CDR3 spells CASSLVTSGSSYEQYF. The CDR3 region has the DNA TGCGCCAGCAGCCTCGTTACTAGCGGGAGCTCCTACGAGCAGTACTTC.

The chain recombines TRBV5-3 with TRBJ1-2, with 8 bases lining up with TRBD1. TRBV5-3 is annotated as an ORF whose role is uncertain. CDR3 length: 13 residues. With 5 bases clipped from V and 5 bases from J, the junction kept 5 bases outside the gene matches. The CDR3 DNA reads as TGTGCCAGAAGTCCAGGGGGCGATTATGGCTACACCTTC. Its protein product is CARSPGGDYGYTF.

The rearrangement uses TRBV3-1 (or the pseudogene TRBV3-2) and TRBJ1-3; possibly TRBD1 for D (5 bases). The CDR3 length is 15 residues. Germline assignment: CDR1 LGHDT and CDR2 YNNKEL (reference sequence). V was cut by 7 bases and J by 4 bases, with 17 bases left in between. The CDR3 nucleotides read TGTGCCAGCACCCCTGCGGGGGGAAGAGGAAACACCATATATTTT. It yields the protein CASTPAGGRGNTIYF.

The chain combines TRBV12-5 with TRBJ1-1; 7 positions match TRBD1. The CDR3 covers 17 residues. Trimming took 0 bases from V and 3 from J; bases not matched to a gene: 10. Germline values: CDR1 LGHNT, CDR2 FRNRAP. The CDR3 bases are TGTGCTAGTGGTTTGGTAGAAGGGGGCGAGAGTGACACTGAAGCTTTCTTT. Encoded protein: CASGLVEGGESDTEAFF. Complete variable domain (other parts from reference TRBV12-5 and TRBJ1-1): DARVTQTPRHKVTEMGQEVTMRCQPILGHNTVFWYRQTMMQGLELLAYFRNRAPLDDSGMPKDRFSAEMPDATLATLKIQPSEPRDSAVYFCASGLVEGGESDTEAFFGQGTRLTVV.

V and J are TRBV5-1 and TRBJ2-3; the D gene is possibly TRBD2 (5 bases). The germline V gene has CDR1 SGHRS and CDR2 YFSETQ. The CDR3 length is 13 residues. Trimming stripped 4 bases from V and 5 bases from J, with 11 bases between. For the CDR3, the DNA is TGCGCCAGCAGCCAGGAAGGAGGAGATACGCAGTATTTT. Translated, it gives CASSQEGGDTQYF.

CDR3: CASSLQGYSNQPQHF. CDR3 DNA: TGTGCCAGCAGCTTGCAGGGGTATAGCAATCAGCCCCAGCATTTT. J is TRBJ1-5 and V is TRBV5-8, with a tentative D call TRBD1 (6 bases). CDR3 length: 15 amino acids. V lost 1 base and J lost 0, with 8 bases in between. The germline V gene encodes CDR1 SGHTS and CDR2 YDEGEE.

This chain uses TRBV2 with TRBJ2-7; D is unresolved. From germline, CDR1 is SNHLY and CDR2 FYNNEI. The CDR3 runs to 12 residues. The germline V and J ends were trimmed by 0 bases and 5 bases, with 5 bases remaining between them. The DNA of the CDR3 is TGTGCCAGCAGTGAAGCGCAGGACGAGCAGTACTTC. This sequence encodes CASSEAQDEQYF.

CDR3 loop: CASSPDRASYGYTF. The CDR3 DNA sequence: TGTGCCAGCAGCCCGGACAGGGCTAGCTATGGCTACACCTTC. This chain links TRBV3-1 (or the pseudogene TRBV3-2) with TRBJ1-2, with TRBD1 matching 8 bases. Per the germline V gene, CDR1 is LGHDT and CDR2 is YNNKEL (reference sequence). The length of the CDR3 is 14 residues. V gave up 4 bases and J gave up 4 bases; unmatched junction bases: 5.

The rearrangement links TRBV7-8 to TRBJ2-1, with TRBD2 as a possible D gene (5 bases). The CDR3 is made up of 17 amino acids. Germline CDR1 reads SGHVS; CDR2 reads FQNEAQ. Trimming shortened V by 2 bases and J by 0 bases, and 14 bases separated the two germline ends. The CDR3 nucleotides read TGTGCCAGCAGCTTATCGTTCGGGGAGAGCTCCTACAATGAGCAGTTCTTC. Amino acids: CASSLSFGESSYNEQFF. Combining the CDR3 with reference TRBV7-8 and TRBJ2-1 gives the whole variable domain GAGVSQSPRYKVAKRGQDVALRCDPISGHVSLFWYQQALGQGPEFLTYFQNEAQLDKSGLPSDRFFAERPEGSVSTLKIQRTQQEDSAVYLCASSLSFGESSYNEQFFGPGTRLTVL.

The chain combines TRBV5-1 with TRBJ2-7; D uncertain. Germline CDR1 reads SGHRS; CDR2 reads YFSETQ. V shed 0 bases and J shed 3 bases, with 7 bases lying between them. This CDR3 is 13 amino acids long. The CDR3 nucleotides are TGCGCCAGCAGCTTGGACAACCACTACGAGCAGTACTTC. As protein: CASSLDNHYEQYF.

The V and J genes are TRBV12-5 and TRBJ1-1, with D unclear. Germline CDR1 and CDR2: LGHNT and FRNRAP. The germline V and J ends were trimmed by 6 bases and 7 bases, with 12 bases remaining between them. The CDR3 length is 12 residues. CDR3 coding DNA: TGTGCTAGTGGATTAGACTCCCTTGAAGCTTTCTTT. It codes for CASGLDSLEAFF.